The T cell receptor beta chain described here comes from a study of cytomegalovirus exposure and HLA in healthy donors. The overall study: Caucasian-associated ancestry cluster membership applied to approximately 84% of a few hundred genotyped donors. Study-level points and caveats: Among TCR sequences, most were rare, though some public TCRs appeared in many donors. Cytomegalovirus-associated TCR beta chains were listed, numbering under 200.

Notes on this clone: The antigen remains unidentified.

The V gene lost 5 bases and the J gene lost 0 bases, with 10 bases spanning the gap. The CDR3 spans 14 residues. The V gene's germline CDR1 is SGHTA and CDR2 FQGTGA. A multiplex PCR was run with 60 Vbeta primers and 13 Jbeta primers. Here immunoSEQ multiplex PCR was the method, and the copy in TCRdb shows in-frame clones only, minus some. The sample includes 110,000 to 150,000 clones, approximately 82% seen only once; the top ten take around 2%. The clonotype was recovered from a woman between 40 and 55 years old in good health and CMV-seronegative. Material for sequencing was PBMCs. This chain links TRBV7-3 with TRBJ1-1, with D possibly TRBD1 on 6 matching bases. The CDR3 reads CASSPDRMNTEAFF. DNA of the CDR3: TGTGCCAGCAGCCCGGACAGAATGAACACTGAAGCTTTCTTT.